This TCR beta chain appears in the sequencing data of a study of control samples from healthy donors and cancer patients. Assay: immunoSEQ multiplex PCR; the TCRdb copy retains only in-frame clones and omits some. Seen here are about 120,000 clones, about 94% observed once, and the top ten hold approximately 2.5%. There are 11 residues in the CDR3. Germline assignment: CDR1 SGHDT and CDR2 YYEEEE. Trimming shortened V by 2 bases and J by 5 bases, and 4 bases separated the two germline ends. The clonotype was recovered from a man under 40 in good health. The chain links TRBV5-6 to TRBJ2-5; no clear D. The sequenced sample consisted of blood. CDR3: CASSLMETQYF. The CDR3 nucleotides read TGTGCCAGCAGCTTAATGGAGACCCAGTACTTC. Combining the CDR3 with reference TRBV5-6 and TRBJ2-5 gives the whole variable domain DAGVTQSPTHLIKTRGQQVTLRCSPKSGHDTVSWYQQALGQGPQFIFQYYEEEERQRGNFPDRFSGHQFPNYSSELNVNALLLGDSALYLCASSLMETQYFGPGTRLLVL.